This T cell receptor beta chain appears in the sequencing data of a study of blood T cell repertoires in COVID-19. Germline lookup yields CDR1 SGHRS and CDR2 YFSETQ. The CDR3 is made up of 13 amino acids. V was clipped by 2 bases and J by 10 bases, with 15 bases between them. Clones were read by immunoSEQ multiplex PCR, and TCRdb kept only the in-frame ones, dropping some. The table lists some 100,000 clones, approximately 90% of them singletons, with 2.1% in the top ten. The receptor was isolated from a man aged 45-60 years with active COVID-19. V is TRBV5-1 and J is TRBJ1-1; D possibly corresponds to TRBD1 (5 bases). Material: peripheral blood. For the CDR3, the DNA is TGCGCCAGCAGCTTTGAAGGACATTTAGGAGCTTTCTTT. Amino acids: CASSFEGHLGAFF.